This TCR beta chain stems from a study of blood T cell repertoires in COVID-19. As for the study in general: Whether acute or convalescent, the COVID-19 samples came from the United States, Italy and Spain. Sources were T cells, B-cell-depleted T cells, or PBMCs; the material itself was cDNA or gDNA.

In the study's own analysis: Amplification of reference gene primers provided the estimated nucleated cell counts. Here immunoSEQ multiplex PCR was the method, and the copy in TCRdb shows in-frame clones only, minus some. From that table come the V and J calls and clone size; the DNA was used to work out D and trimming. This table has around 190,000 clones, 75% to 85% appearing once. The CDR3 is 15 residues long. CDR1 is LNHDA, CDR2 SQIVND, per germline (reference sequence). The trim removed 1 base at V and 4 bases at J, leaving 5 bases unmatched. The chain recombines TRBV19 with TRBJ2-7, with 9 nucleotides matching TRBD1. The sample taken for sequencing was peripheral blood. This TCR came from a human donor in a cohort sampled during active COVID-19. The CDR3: CASSIVGTGRYEQYF. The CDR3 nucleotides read TGTGCCAGTAGTATAGTCGGGACAGGGAGATACGAGCAGTACTTC.